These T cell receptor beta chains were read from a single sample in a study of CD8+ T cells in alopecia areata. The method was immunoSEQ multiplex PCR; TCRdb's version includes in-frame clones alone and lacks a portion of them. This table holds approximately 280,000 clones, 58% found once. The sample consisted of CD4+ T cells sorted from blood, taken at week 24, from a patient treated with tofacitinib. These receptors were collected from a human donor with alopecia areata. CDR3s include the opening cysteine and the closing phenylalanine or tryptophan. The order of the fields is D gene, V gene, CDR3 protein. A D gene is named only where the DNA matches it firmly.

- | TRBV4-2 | CASSQEDVYNSPLHF
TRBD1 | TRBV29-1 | CSAGQGNEQFF
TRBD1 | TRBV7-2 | CASSSRQGRLSYEQYF
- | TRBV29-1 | CSTGFQETQYF
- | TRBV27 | CASSLSWDNQPQHF
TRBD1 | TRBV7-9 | CASSLVTGGNYGYTF
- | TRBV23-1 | CASSQTRSSYNSPLHF
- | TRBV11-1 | CASSRRGPENTGELFF
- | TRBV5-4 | CASSATKRVDTQYF
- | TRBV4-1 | CASSHPRGGEGSNQPQHF
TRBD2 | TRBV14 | CASSQSLAGIYNEQFF
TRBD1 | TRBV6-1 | CASTGQGNQPQHF
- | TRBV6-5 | CASRGSTDTQYF
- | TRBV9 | CASSVPRETQYF
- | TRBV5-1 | CASSLAGQGSPLHF
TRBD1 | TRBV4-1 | CASSRGQGGSYNEQFF
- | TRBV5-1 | CASSYRELTDTQYF
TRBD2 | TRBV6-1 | CASSRGTSEDTQYF
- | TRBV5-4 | CASRPEGGRETQYF
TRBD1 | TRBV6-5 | CASSYRGRRTEAFF
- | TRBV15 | CATSRLDRTNYGYTF
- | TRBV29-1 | CSVVREETQYF
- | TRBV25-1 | CASSGHSGRNNSPLHF
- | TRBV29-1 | CSAGGLSYGYTF
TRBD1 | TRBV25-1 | CASSKQGDHLYEQYF
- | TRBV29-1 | CSVGPKLTDTQYF
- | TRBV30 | CAWSVLTLNEKLFF
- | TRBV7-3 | CASSLSWNQGEQYF
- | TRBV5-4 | CASSAQYDGNTIYF
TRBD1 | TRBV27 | CASRQDRVYNEQFF
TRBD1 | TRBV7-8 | CASSLDRGLVGEQYF
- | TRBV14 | CASSPTGTFYNEQFF
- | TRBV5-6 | CASSLIMNTEAFF
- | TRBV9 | CASSVARTDTQYF
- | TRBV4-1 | CASSQALDRLKDSGANVLTF
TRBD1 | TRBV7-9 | CASSLTGDRTDEQYF
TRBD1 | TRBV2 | CASSEFETGESDGYTF
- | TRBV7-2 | CASSLEGGRTDTQYF
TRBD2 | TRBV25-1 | CASSEQAGGEQYF